What follows are 20 T cell receptor beta chains derived from one specimen sequenced in a study of resident and recirculating memory T cells in vitiligo. TCRdb keeps only in-frame clones here, not all; method: immunoSEQ multiplex PCR. The data contain tens of thousands of clones, roughly 90% of them singletons. Sequenced input: blood. These receptors were collected from a male donor with vitiligo.

J is TRBJ2-3 and V is TRBV19; TRBD2 matches at 11 bases. The germline gives CDR1 LNHDA, CDR2 SQIVND (reference sequence). V was pared by 3 bases and J by 4 bases, with 9 bases of the junction left unmatched. The CDR3 covers 17 residues. As DNA, the CDR3 is TGTGCCAGTAGTATCGGGGTTAGCGGGGGGGGTTCAGATACGCAGTATTTT. It encodes CASSIGVSGGGSDTQYF.

The chain recombines TRBV19 with TRBJ1-1; D gene ambiguous. CDR3 length: 17 residues. Trimming left V 3 bases short and J 3 bases short, with 20 bases between. Germline-derived CDR1 and CDR2 are LNHDA and SQIVND (reference sequence). CDR3 residues: CASSIESRVMAHTEAFF. In DNA, the CDR3 is TGTGCCAGTAGTATTGAATCACGGGTAATGGCTCACACTGAAGCTTTCTTT.

The CDR3 DNA reads as TGTGCCATCAGTAGCGCCAGGGAGGGGAGGACCGGGGAGCTGTTTTTT. Translating it yields CAISSAREGRTGELFF. J is TRBJ2-2 and V is TRBV10-3, with 7 bases aligning to TRBD2. The V and J ends lost 5 bases and 5 bases, in that order; junction bases with no gene match: 11. Germline V CDR1 and CDR2: ENHRY, SYGVKD. There are 16 residues in the CDR3.

This clone appeared a single time. V gene TRBV9 combines with J gene TRBJ2-3, with 7 bases lining up with TRBD2. The CDR3 is made up of 14 amino acids. The germline gives CDR1 SGDLS, CDR2 YYNGEE. Unmatched junction bases numbered 1, after V lost 0 bases and J lost 3 bases. The DNA for the CDR3 is TGTGCCAGCAGCGTAGGAGCGGGGACAGATACGCAGTATTTT. Its protein is CASSVGAGTDTQYF. Complete variable domain (other parts from reference TRBV9 and TRBJ2-3): DSGVTQTPKHLITATGQRVTLRCSPRSGDLSVYWYQQSLDQGLQFLIQYYNGEERAKGNILERFSAQQFPDLHSELNLSSLELGDSALYFCASSVGAGTDTQYFGPGTRLTVL.

This chain uses TRBV7-2 with TRBJ2-4; unclear D gene. V lost 5 bases to trimming and J lost 1 base, with 12 bases between them. Germline V gene lookup returns CDR1 SGHTA and CDR2 FQGNSA. This CDR3 has 15 residues. The CDR3 region is CASSLVTMAKNIQYF. The CDR3 bases are TGTGCCAGCAGCCTCGTAACTATGGCCAAAAACATTCAGTACTTC.

This clone was counted once. This chain links TRBV27 with TRBJ2-7; a weak D match, TRBD2 (6 bases). Germline CDR1 MNHEY, CDR2 SMNVEV (reference sequence). CDR3 length: 13 residues. Between the trimmed V and J ends, which lost 5 bases and 2 bases, there was a span of 10 bases. CDR3 sequence: CASSTEGPYEQYF. The DNA for the CDR3 is TGTGCCAGCAGTACGGAGGGCCCCTACGAGCAGTACTTC.

The rearrangement links TRBV18 to TRBJ2-5; 10 bases are shared with TRBD2. V lost 1 base, J lost 0 bases, and 8 bases stayed unmatched. The CDR3 extends over 18 amino acids. Germline V lookup: CDR1 KGHSH, CDR2 LQKENI. This CDR3 reads CASSPRAGSGGYQETQYF. DNA of the CDR3: TGTGCCAGCTCACCACGGGCCGGTAGCGGGGGGTACCAAGAGACCCAGTACTTC. Variable domain in full (rest from reference TRBV18 and TRBJ2-5): NAGVMQNPRHLVRRRGQEARLRCSPMKGHSHVYWYRQLPEEGLKFMVYLQKENIIDESGMPKERFSAEFPKEGPSILRIQQVVRGDSAAYFCASSPRAGSGGYQETQYFGPGTRLLVL.

The chain links TRBV19 to TRBJ1-2; 10 nucleotides align to TRBD1. V shed 5 bases, J shed 0 bases, and the junction held 6 bases outside the gene matches. CDR3 size: 16 residues. Germline V gives CDR1 LNHDA, CDR2 SQIVND (reference sequence). The CDR3 is CASSSRQGAPNYGYTF. CDR3 DNA sequence: TGTGCCAGTAGTTCCCGACAGGGGGCACCTAACTATGGCTACACCTTC.

The CDR3 protein is CASSLEGWARQGQNYGYTF. The CDR3 region has the DNA TGTGCCAGCAGCCTAGAGGGATGGGCCCGGCAGGGGCAGAACTATGGCTACACCTTC. This chain links TRBV13 with TRBJ1-2, with a weak D call TRBD1 (6 bases). The CDR3 contains 19 residues. Between the trimmed V and J ends, which lost 5 bases and 2 bases, there was a span of 27 bases. Germline V CDR1 and CDR2: PRHDT, FYEKMQ (reference sequence).

The chain joins TRBV5-4 to TRBJ2-6; 8 bases match TRBD1. Trimming removed 4 bases from V and 2 bases from J; junction bases left unmatched: 5. The CDR3 totals 16 residues. Per the germline V gene, CDR1 is SGHNT and CDR2 is YYREEE (reference sequence). The CDR3 sequence is CASSGPRGPGANVLTF. The CDR3 DNA is TGTGCCAGCAGCGGACCCAGGGGGCCTGGGGCCAACGTCCTGACTTTC.

The gene calls are TRBV4-2 and TRBJ2-3; 8 nucleotides match TRBD2. The germline CDR1 and CDR2 sequences are LGHNA and YNFKEQ. Trimming took 4 bases from V and 1 from J; bases not matched to a gene: 4. The CDR3 is made up of 15 amino acids. CDR3 amino acids: CASSLAGGGTDTQYF. The DNA for the CDR3 is TGTGCCAGCAGCCTGGCGGGGGGAGGCACAGATACGCAGTATTTT.

This rearrangement joins TRBV5-5 to TRBJ2-7; D call uncertain. Between the trimmed V and J ends, which lost 2 bases and 0 bases, there was a span of 12 bases. Germline assignment: CDR1 SGHKS and CDR2 YYEKEE (reference sequence). The CDR3 length is 15 residues. For the CDR3, the DNA is TGTGCCAGCAGCTTCGGTGACACAAGCTCCTACGAGCAGTACTTC. As protein: CASSFGDTSSYEQYF. Filled out from reference TRBV5-5 and TRBJ2-7, the complete variable domain reads DAGVTQSPTHLIKTRGQQVTLRCSPISGHKSVSWYQQVLGQGPQFIFQYYEKEERGRGNFPDRFSARQFPNYSSELNVNALLLGDSALYLCASSFGDTSSYEQYFGPGTRLTVT.

The genes are TRBV14 and TRBJ1-1, with D unresolved. V lost 0 bases and J 1 base, leaving 12 bases between the germline ends. Per the germline V gene, CDR1 is SGHDN and CDR2 is FVKESK. The CDR3 covers 16 residues. The CDR3 loop is CASSQDFAGSNTEAFF. The CDR3 region has the DNA TGTGCCAGCAGCCAAGATTTTGCGGGGTCGAACACTGAAGCTTTCTTT. The whole variable domain, filled in from reference TRBV14 and TRBJ1-1, reads EAGVTQFPSHSVIEKGQTVTLRCDPISGHDNLYWYRRVMGKEIKFLLHFVKESKQDESGMPNNRFLAERTGGTYSTLKVQPAELEDSGVYFCASSQDFAGSNTEAFFGQGTRLTVV.

The chain carries TRBV4-1 and TRBJ1-2, with D hard to call. The germline CDR1 and CDR2 sequences are MGHRA and YSYEKL. This CDR3 region has 15 residues. Trimming took off 1 base at V and 0 bases at J, with 9 bases between the two ends. CDR3 amino acids: CASSQATVTNYGYTF. CDR3 sequence (DNA): TGCGCCAGCAGCCAAGCTACAGTCACTAACTATGGCTACACCTTC.

This chain connects TRBV25-1 to TRBJ1-2; 7 positions agree with TRBD1. This CDR3 is built from 16 residues. The trim removed 1 base at V and 7 bases at J, leaving 12 bases unmatched. From germline, CDR1 is MGHDK and CDR2 SYGVNS. For the CDR3, the DNA is TGTGCCAGCAGTGAATGGAACTCCGACAGGGCCCGTGGCTACACCTTC. Translated, it gives CASSEWNSDRARGYTF.

This chain joins TRBV5-1 and TRBJ1-6; D not resolved. The CDR3 runs to 15 residues. The germline V gene encodes CDR1 SGHRS and CDR2 YFSETQ. Trimming took 0 bases from V and 3 from J, leaving 7 bases between them. In DNA, the CDR3 is TGCGCCAGCAGCTTGGAACAGAGCTATAATTCACCCCTCCACTTT. Translated: CASSLEQSYNSPLHF.

This CDR3 is CASSLGLAGDQETQYF. DNA of the CDR3: TGCGCCAGCAGCTTGGGACTAGCGGGGGACCAAGAGACCCAGTACTTC. This chain joins TRBV5-1 and TRBJ2-5; 12 bases match TRBD2. J lost 0 bases, V lost 0 bases, and 0 bases had no gene match. Germline CDR1 reads SGHRS; CDR2 reads YFSETQ. The length of the CDR3 is 16 residues.

The chain carries TRBV19 and TRBJ1-4, with TRBD1 as a possible D gene (5 bases). The germline V gene encodes CDR1 LNHDA and CDR2 SQIVND (reference sequence). The CDR3 loop spans 16 amino acids. Trimming cost V 3 bases and J 3 bases, with 14 bases left between them. CDR3 amino acids: CASSIVHQGANEKLFF. CDR3 sequence (DNA): TGTGCCAGTAGTATTGTACACCAGGGTGCTAATGAAAAACTGTTTTTT.

The chain has TRBV5-1 and TRBJ1-4, with D maybe TRBD1 (6 bases). CDR1 is SGHRS, CDR2 YFSETQ, per germline. The V and J ends lost 2 bases and 3 bases respectively, with 11 bases between them. This CDR3 contains 15 residues. This CDR3 is CASSFQGPANEKLFF. CDR3 nucleotide sequence: TGCGCCAGCAGCTTCCAGGGGCCTGCTAATGAAAAACTGTTTTTT.

The V gene is TRBV5-4, the J gene TRBJ2-1; 7 bases are a match to TRBD2. The V and J ends lost 4 bases and 3 bases, in that order; junction bases with no gene match: 19. Germline-derived CDR1 and CDR2 are SGHNT and YYREEE (reference sequence). This CDR3 contains 19 residues. The CDR3, as DNA: TGTGCCAGCAGCCCACCCCAACTTTTACGGGGGGACCTCTACAATGAGCAGTTCTTC. Its translation is CASSPPQLLRGDLYNEQFF.